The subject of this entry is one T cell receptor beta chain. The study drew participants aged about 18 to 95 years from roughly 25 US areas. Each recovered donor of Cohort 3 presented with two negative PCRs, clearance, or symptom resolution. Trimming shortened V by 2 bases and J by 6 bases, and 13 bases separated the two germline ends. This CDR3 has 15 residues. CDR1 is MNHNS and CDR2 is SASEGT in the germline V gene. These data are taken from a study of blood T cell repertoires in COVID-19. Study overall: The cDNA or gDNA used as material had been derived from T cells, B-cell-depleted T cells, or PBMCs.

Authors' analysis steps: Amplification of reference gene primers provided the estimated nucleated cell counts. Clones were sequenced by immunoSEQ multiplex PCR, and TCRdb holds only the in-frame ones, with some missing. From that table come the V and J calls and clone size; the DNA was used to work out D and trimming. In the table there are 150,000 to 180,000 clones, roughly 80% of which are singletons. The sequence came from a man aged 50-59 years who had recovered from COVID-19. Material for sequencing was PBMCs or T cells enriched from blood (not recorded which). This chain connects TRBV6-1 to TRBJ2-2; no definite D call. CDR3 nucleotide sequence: TGTGCCAGCAGTGAATGGGCGTTGGTGGCCGGGGAGCTGTTTTTT. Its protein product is CASSEWALVAGELFF.